This T cell receptor beta chain is from a study of blood T cell repertoires in COVID-19. The overall study: Whether acute or convalescent, the COVID-19 samples came from the United States, Italy and Spain. T cells, B-cell-depleted T cells, or PBMCs provided the cDNA or gDNA that served as material.

Trimming cost V 3 bases and J 7 bases; bases outside gene matches: 8. CDR1 is LNHDA, CDR2 SQIVND, per germline (reference sequence). This CDR3 spans 14 amino acids. Per the original methods: Reference gene primer amplification gave estimated nucleated cell counts. Method: immunoSEQ multiplex PCR; TCRdb's copy keeps in-frame clones and lacks some. The V and J calls and the clone size are those of that table, but D and trimming were determined from the DNA. Counted here are about 95,000 clones, around 86% occurring once; the ten biggest clones make up around 3.4%. The chain uses TRBV19 and TRBJ1-2, with 7 bases that match TRBD1. Sequences were obtained from peripheral blood. The source is a woman in her seventies with acute or convalescent COVID-19. CDR3 sequence (DNA): TGTGCCAGTAGTATCTATGAGGGGGCGCTTGGCTACACCTTC. This gives the protein CASSIYEGALGYTF.